This entry describes one T cell receptor (beta chain). The data were obtained in a study of regulatory T cells in long-lasting Graves disease. The time point is: newly diagnosed GD, antithyroid drugs for less than 3 months. Isolated PBMC RNA provided the starting material for the TCR library. The TCR beta library used iRepertoire HTBI primers with Arm-PCR amplification of CDR3. TCRdb fed the multiplex PCR reads into MiXCR, producing one record per CDR3 protein. Seen here are more than 450,000 distinct CDR3 sequences, roughly 15% observed once, and the top ten hold 9.5% to 15%. Germline V gives CDR1 KGHDR, CDR2 SFDVKD. V shed 5 bases and J 5 bases; nucleotides not matched to a gene: 12. The CDR3 contains 16 residues. The same sample was also studied in work on T cells in Graves' hyperthyroidism and ophthalmopathy.

The chain employs TRBV24-1 and TRBJ2-5; 8 positions match TRBD2. The sample consisted of peripheral blood mononuclear cells (PBMCs), taken at new diagnosis, from a patient treated with antithyroid drugs. The sequence derives from a man aged 40-49 years with Graves disease. CDR3 bases: TGTGCCACCAGTGTTTCCGGGGCGGGAGGACGGGAGACCCAGTACTTC. Protein sequence: CATSVSGAGGRETQYF.